Listed below are T cell receptor beta chains from one sample, sequenced in a study of blood T cell repertoires in COVID-19. Only in-frame clones appear in the TCRdb table, and some are missing; sequencing was by immunoSEQ multiplex PCR. This repertoire shows approximately 44,000 clones, just over 90% found once; its top ten account for about 0.34%. The sample comprised peripheral blood. These receptors were taken from a man aged 45-65 years with COVID-19, enrolled during active disease. Both conserved end residues are part of each CDR3. The order of the fields is J gene, clone size, D gene, V gene, CDR3 length, CDR3 protein, CDR3 DNA. A D gene is named only where the DNA matches it firmly. Not all rows give a size; the values are once, few, many and, for expanded clones, a class.

TRBJ2-1 | - | TRBD2 | TRBV2 | 15 | CASTLTSGRGGEQFF | TGTGCCAGCACCCTAACTAGCGGGAGGGGAGGGGAGCAGTTCTTC
TRBJ2-1 | - | - | TRBV5-1 | 15 | CASSPDGGWDNEQFF | TGCGCCAGCAGCCCAGACGGGGGATGGGACAATGAGCAGTTCTTC
TRBJ2-3 | - | TRBD2 | TRBV4-2 | 19 | CASSQELAGAILDTDTQYF | TGTGCCAGCAGCCAAGAACTAGCGGGAGCCATCTTGGACACAGATACGCAGTATTTT
TRBJ1-2 | - | - | TRBV5-5 | 14 | CASSLSGSAGGYTF | TGTGCCAGCAGCTTGTCGGGTTCGGCCGGTGGCTACACCTTC
TRBJ1-1 | - | - | TRBV15 | 14 | CATSRVAWDTEAFF | TGTGCCACCAGCAGAGTAGCCTGGGACACTGAAGCTTTCTTT
TRBJ1-1 | - | TRBD1 | TRBV18 | 16 | CASSPIGTGGDTEAFF | TGTGCCAGCTCACCCATCGGGACAGGTGGGGACACTGAAGCTTTCTTT
TRBJ2-1 | - | - | TRBV9 | 15 | CASSVGENPNNEQFF | TGTGCCAGCAGCGTAGGGGAGAACCCCAACAATGAGCAGTTCTTC
TRBJ2-1 | - | - | TRBV30 | 11 | CAWSNWNEQFF | TGTGCCTGGAGTAACTGGAATGAGCAGTTCTTC
TRBJ1-5 | - | TRBD1 | TRBV4-2 | 16 | CASSQQGDSWSGAQHF | TGTGCCAGCAGCCAACAAGGGGACAGTTGGAGTGGGGCCCAGCATTTT
TRBJ2-7 | - | TRBD2 | TRBV5-1 | 15 | CASRTGLAGSYEQYF | TGCGCCAGCAGAACCGGACTAGCGGGGTCCTACGAGCAGTACTTC
TRBJ2-7 | - | TRBD2 | TRBV5-1 | 16 | CASSLAGGELSYEQYF | TGCGCCAGCAGCTTGGCGGGAGGCGAACTTTCCTACGAGCAGTACTTC
TRBJ2-1 | - | TRBD1 | TRBV9 | 14 | CASTPQGAVNEQFF | TGTGCCAGCACCCCCCAGGGGGCAGTGAATGAGCAGTTCTTC
TRBJ2-1 | few | TRBD1 | TRBV9 | 15 | CASSVVGGALHEQFF | TGTGCCAGCAGCGTAGTAGGGGGCGCATTGCATGAGCAGTTCTTC
TRBJ1-3 | - | - | TRBV2 | 15 | CASSASGFTGNTIYF | TGTGCCAGCAGTGCCTCGGGGTTTACTGGAAACACCATATATTTT
TRBJ2-3 | - | TRBD2 | TRBV19 | 15 | CASRATRAGEDTQYF | TGTGCCAGTAGGGCGACTAGAGCGGGGGAAGATACGCAGTATTTT
TRBJ1-2 | - | - | TRBV15 | 15 | CATSREWGGAYGYTF | TGTGCCACCAGCAGAGAATGGGGGGGCGCTTATGGCTACACCTTC
TRBJ2-4 | - | - | TRBV6-5 | 13 | CASSYSAGGIQYF | TGTGCCAGCAGTTACTCTGCCGGGGGCATTCAGTACTTC
TRBJ1-1 | - | TRBD1 | TRBV2 | 15 | CASTLTGAGNTEAFF | TGTGCCAGCACCTTGACAGGGGCTGGGAACACTGAAGCTTTCTTT
TRBJ2-7 | - | TRBD2 | TRBV7-8 | 14 | CASSLKLAGSEQYF | TGTGCCAGCAGCTTAAAACTAGCGGGTTCCGAGCAGTACTTC
TRBJ2-7 | - | - | TRBV6-2/TRBV6-3 | 13 | CASSYGQSYEQYF | TGTGCCAGCAGTTACGGCCAGTCCTACGAGCAGTACTTC
TRBJ1-6 | - | TRBD1 | TRBV30 | 13 | CAWETGGNSPLHF | TGTGCCTGGGAGACAGGGGGTAATTCACCCCTCCACTTT
TRBJ2-1 | - | TRBD1 | TRBV19 | 15 | CASSRDRGGYNEQFF | TGTGCCAGTAGTAGGGACAGGGGTGGGTACAATGAGCAGTTCTTC
TRBJ2-7 | - | TRBD2 | TRBV4-1 | 18 | CASSQETGGSGRSYEQYF | TGCGCCAGCAGCCAAGAAACGGGCGGTAGCGGGAGGTCCTACGAGCAGTACTTC
TRBJ1-1 | - | TRBD1 | TRBV4-2 | 15 | CASSQEYRQGTEAFF | TGTGCCAGCAGCCAAGAATATAGACAGGGAACTGAAGCTTTCTTT
TRBJ1-2 | - | - | TRBV5-1 | 14 | CASSFNTANYGYTF | TGCGCCAGCAGCTTTAATACAGCTAACTATGGCTACACCTTC
TRBJ2-1 | - | TRBD2 | TRBV5-1 | 16 | CASSFGLAVDYNEQFF | TGCGCCAGCAGCTTTGGGCTAGCGGTTGACTACAATGAGCAGTTCTTC
TRBJ1-2 | once | TRBD1 | TRBV7-9 | 13 | CASSPKGAGRYTF | TGTGCCAGCAGCCCAAAGGGGGCTGGGCGCTACACCTTC
TRBJ1-6 | - | TRBD1 | TRBV30 | 15 | CAWSRGSGWNSPLHF | TGTGCCTGGAGCAGGGGGAGTGGTTGGAATTCACCCCTCCACTTT
TRBJ1-5 | once | TRBD1 | TRBV11-2 | 18 | CASSLDQLSGTASQPQHF | TGTGCCAGCAGCTTAGATCAATTATCGGGGACAGCGAGCCAGCCCCAGCATTTT
TRBJ2-5 | - | TRBD2 | TRBV3-1/TRBV3-2 | 15 | CASSQTRTSYETQYF | TGTGCCAGCAGCCAAACCCGGACTAGCTATGAGACCCAGTACTTC
TRBJ1-3 | - | TRBD1 | TRBV3-1/TRBV3-2 | 16 | CASSLTGAGSGNTIYF | TGTGCCAGCAGCCTCACAGGGGCAGGGTCTGGAAACACCATATATTTT
TRBJ2-2 | - | TRBD2 | TRBV6-5 | 15 | CASSYAGEDTGELFF | TGTGCCAGCAGTTATGCGGGAGAGGACACCGGGGAGCTGTTTTTT
TRBJ2-7 | - | TRBD1 | TRBV30 | 14 | CAWGTGVLYYEQYF | TGTGCCTGGGGTACAGGGGTCCTATATTACGAGCAGTACTTC
TRBJ2-5 | - | TRBD2 | TRBV27 | 17 | CASSSIAARTSGETQYF | TGTGCCAGCAGTTCCATCGCGGCCCGGACTAGCGGAGAGACCCAGTACTTC
TRBJ2-3 | - | - | TRBV7-3 | 16 | CASSLEQGYGTDTQYF | TGTGCCAGCAGCTTAGAGCAGGGGTACGGCACAGATACGCAGTATTTT